Sequencing of this T cell receptor beta chain was carried out in a study of Tregs in tolerant kidney transplant recipients (dated by TCRdb to between 2018 and 2021). As for the study more broadly: Related donors were used in the transplants with nonmyeloablative bone marrow transplantation, and mixed chimerism was transient in the human trials. TCRbeta sequencing was used in the study to identify donor-specific regulatory T cells before combined kidney and bone marrow transplantation, and the identified cells were then tracked after transplant.

At the junction V is shortened by 5 bases and J by 3 bases; bases outside the gene matches: 2. From a lookup of the germline V gene, CDR1 and CDR2 are SGHRS and YFSETQ. The CDR3, from cysteine to phenylalanine, totals 13 residues. Kept here is only the CDR3 DNA, which spans 39 bases and is read in frame from base 1. For TCRbeta CDR3 sequencing, genomic DNA was extracted from sorted cells using the QIAGEN DNeasy Blood and Tissue Kit. High-throughput TCRbeta CDR3 sequencing was carried out commercially through immunoSEQ, with PCR amplification with bias correction and internal controls included. Processing in the source paper ran as follows. Unique productive TCRbeta sequences were defined by CDR3 nucleotide sequence where primers matched, and otherwise by CDR3 amino acid sequence together with Vbeta and Jbeta genes. Sorting error was corrected by removing sequences shared between sorted populations at a frequency ratio of 2:1 or less, and the remaining shared sequences were assigned to the higher population. Sequences were defined as donor-reactive when expanded at least 5-fold in CFSE-low cells versus unstimulated cells and present at a frequency of at least 0.01% in CFSE-low cells. Repertoire divergence was quantified by Jensen-Shannon divergence using the top 100 TCRbeta sequences ranked by frequency. For samples with multiple sequencing runs, sorting error was corrected separately for each run before the runs were pooled. What TCRdb holds here is the immuneACCESS table cut down to in-frame rearrangements. Part of the clones is not present; checked against another copy, under half of the missing clones reflect an unresolved V gene, and the others are unexplained. The DNA gave D and trimming, while V, J and clone size come from that table. The sample contains approximately 93,000 clones, roughly 93% of them found a single time. Clones ranked in the top ten supply about 0.45% of the sample.

For this clone: The clone's antigen remains unknown. No much larger clone is present one base from it, and per-base qualities are unavailable.

Taken with the paper, the label for time point translates to: blood sample drawn before combined kidney and bone marrow transplant. Unstimulated Tregs (CD4+CD25+CD127-), CD4+ non-Tregs (CD4+CD25-), CD4 and CD8 cells were FACS-sorted from thawed PBMCs. The patients were several recipients of combined kidney and bone marrow transplants from the ITN036ST trial, and samples were available only from these trial subjects. Healthy control blood was processed to PBMCs by Ficoll density gradient and cryopreserved, and patient PBMCs were collected before and after transplant. Broad study findings and their caveats: Biological reproducibility was not directly assessed, although technical replication error appeared to be minimal. In tolerant patients, donor-specific Tregs expanded more than Tregs overall, which suggests antigen-driven rather than nonspecific expansion. Expanding Tregs with activated donor B cells appeared to identify the most biologically relevant and donor-specific TCRbeta repertoire. For some patients the PCR primers changed over time, which made it impossible to compare the samples from those patients at the nucleotide level. Because the study included only a small number of patients, the results must be confirmed in larger populations and under other immunosuppression protocols.

This TCR came from a human donor who received a combined kidney and bone marrow transplant. The chain links TRBV5-1 with TRBJ1-1, with 9 junctional bases fitting TRBD1. This specimen was CD4+ T cells from blood, taken before the transplant. The nucleotides read TGCGCCAGCAGTTGGGACAGGGACACTGAAGCTTTCTTT. Its product reads: CASSWDRDTEAFF.